This TCR beta chain was recorded in a study of OX40 agonist ivuxolimab in advanced cancers. Whole-study context: Patients were dosed with the agonistic anti-OX40 (CD134) antibody ivuxolimab. Enrollees could have had prior anti-PD-1, anti-PD-L1 or anti-CTLA-4 therapy, which approximately 38% had received.

Measured with immunoSEQ multiplex PCR; TCRdb has only the in-frame clones, and not every one. The data contain about 44,000 clones, around 94% of them singletons. This clone was seen just once. Its antigen remains unknown. This CDR3 region has 16 residues. The trim removed 3 bases at V and 5 bases at J, leaving 6 bases unmatched. The germline V gene has CDR1 MNHEY and CDR2 SMNVEV (reference sequence). Study-wide findings and caveats: There was clonal expansion of CD4+ and CD8+ blood T cells by week 6 at 0.1 to 3.0 mg/kg.

The chain is built from TRBV27 and TRBJ2-7; the match to TRBD2 covers 14 bases. The clonotype was recovered from an adult with an advanced solid tumor such as melanoma, head and neck, liver or kidney cancer. Sequencing used CD4+ or CD8+ T cells sorted from blood, obtained in a trial of the OX40 agonist ivuxolimab. CDR3 bases: TGTGCCAGCAGTTTGGGACTAGCGGGAGCTTTACACGAGCAGTACTTC. Residues: CASSLGLAGALHEQYF.